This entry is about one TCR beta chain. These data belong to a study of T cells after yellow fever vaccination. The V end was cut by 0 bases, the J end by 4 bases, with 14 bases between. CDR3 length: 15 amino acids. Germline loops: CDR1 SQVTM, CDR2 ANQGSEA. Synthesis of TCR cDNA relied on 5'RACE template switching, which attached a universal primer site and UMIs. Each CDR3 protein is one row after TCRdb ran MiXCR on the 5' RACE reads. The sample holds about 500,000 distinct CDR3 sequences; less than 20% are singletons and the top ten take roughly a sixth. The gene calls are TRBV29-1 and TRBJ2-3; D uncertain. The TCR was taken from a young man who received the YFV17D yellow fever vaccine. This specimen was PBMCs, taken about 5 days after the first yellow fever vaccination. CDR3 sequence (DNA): TGCAGCGTTGAAGATTTTGGCACGGCGCCAGATACGCAGTATTTT. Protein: CSVEDFGTAPDTQYF.